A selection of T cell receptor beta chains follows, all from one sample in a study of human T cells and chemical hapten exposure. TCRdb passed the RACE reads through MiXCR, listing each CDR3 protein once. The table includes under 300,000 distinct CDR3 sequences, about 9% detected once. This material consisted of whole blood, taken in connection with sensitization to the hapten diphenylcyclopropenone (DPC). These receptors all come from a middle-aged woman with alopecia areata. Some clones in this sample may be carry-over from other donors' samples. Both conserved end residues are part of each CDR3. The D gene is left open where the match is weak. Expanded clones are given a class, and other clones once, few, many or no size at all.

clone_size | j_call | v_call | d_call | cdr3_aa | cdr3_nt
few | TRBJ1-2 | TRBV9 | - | CASSVVLPGTYYGYTF | TGTGCCAGCAGCGTAGTCCTTCCCGGGACATACTATGGCTACACCTTC
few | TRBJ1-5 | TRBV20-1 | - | CSARGTGFGSNQPQHF | TGCAGTGCTAGAGGCACAGGGTTCGGTAGCAATCAGCCCCAGCATTTT
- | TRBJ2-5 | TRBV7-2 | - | CASSFTGTKTQYF | TGTGCCAGCAGCTTTACAGGGACCAAGACCCAGTACTTC
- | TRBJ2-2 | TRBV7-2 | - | CASSADRGITGELFF | TGTGCCAGCAGCGCGGACAGAGGGATTACCGGGGAGCTGTTTTTT
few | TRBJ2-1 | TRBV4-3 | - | CASSQEVAGSYNEQFF | TGCGCCAGCAGCCAAGAGGTAGCTGGCTCCTACAATGAGCAGTTCTTC
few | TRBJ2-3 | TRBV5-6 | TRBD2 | CASSYGLAESDTQYF | TGTGCCAGCAGCTACGGGCTAGCGGAATCAGATACGCAGTATTTT
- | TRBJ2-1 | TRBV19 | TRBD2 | CASSTAAGVGNEQFF | TGTGCCAGTAGTACAGCGGCGGGAGTAGGCAATGAGCAGTTCTTC
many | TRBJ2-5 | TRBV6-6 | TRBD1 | CASSRTGLETQYF | TGTGCCAGCAGCCGGACAGGCCTCGAGACCCAGTACTTC
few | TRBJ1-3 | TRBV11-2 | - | CASSLVPVRFSGNTIYF | TGTGCCAGCAGCTTAGTCCCCGTCCGGTTCTCTGGAAACACCATATATTTT
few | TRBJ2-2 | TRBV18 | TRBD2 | CASSLTSGSGSGELFF | TGTGCCAGCTCACTGACTAGCGGGAGCGGATCCGGGGAGCTGTTTTTT
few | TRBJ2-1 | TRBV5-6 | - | CASSLYAEQFF | TGTGCCAGCAGCTTGTATGCTGAGCAGTTCTTC
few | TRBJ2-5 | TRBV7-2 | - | CASSSQRTGTQYF | TGTGCCAGCAGCTCGCAGAGGACGGGGACCCAGTACTTC
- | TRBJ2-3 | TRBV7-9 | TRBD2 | CASSSGLAPDTQYF | TGTGCCAGCAGCTCCGGACTAGCCCCAGATACGCAGTATTTT
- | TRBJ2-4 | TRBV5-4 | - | CASSPEGGYQNIQYF | TGTGCCAGCAGCCCGGAGGGCGGCTACCAAAACATTCAGTACTTC
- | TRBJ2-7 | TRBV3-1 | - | CASSQPPGVDEQYF | TGTGCCAGCAGCCAACCGCCGGGGGTGGACGAGCAGTACTTC
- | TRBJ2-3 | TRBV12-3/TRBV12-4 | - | CASRGDSSGDTQYF | TGTGCCAGCAGAGGGGACTCCTCGGGCGATACGCAGTATTTT
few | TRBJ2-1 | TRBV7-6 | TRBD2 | CASSMSGTYNEQFF | TGTGCCAGCAGCATGAGCGGGACCTACAATGAGCAGTTCTTC
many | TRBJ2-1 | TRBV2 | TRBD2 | CASRGTSETYNEQFF | TGTGCCAGCAGGGGGACTAGCGAGACCTACAATGAGCAGTTCTTC
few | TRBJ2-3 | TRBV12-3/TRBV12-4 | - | CASSLTGGVADTQYF | TGTGCCAGCAGTTTGACCGGCGGAGTCGCAGATACGCAGTATTTT
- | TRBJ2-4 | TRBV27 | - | CASSSSSLKNIQYF | TGTGCCAGCAGTTCCAGCAGTCTCAAAAACATTCAGTACTTC
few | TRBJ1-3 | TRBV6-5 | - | CASRGDGIWNTIYF | TGTGCCAGCAGGGGGGACGGCATTTGGAACACCATATATTTT
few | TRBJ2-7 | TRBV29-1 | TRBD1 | CSVDFGTAIDEQYF | TGCAGCGTTGATTTTGGGACAGCGATCGACGAGCAGTACTTC
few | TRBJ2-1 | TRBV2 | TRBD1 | CASSEAPGTGPPEQFF | TGTGCCAGCAGTGAAGCTCCTGGGACAGGTCCCCCTGAGCAGTTCTTC
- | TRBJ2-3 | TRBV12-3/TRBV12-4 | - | CASSLTGSTDTQYF | TGTGCCAGCAGTTTGACGGGAAGCACAGATACGCAGTATTTT
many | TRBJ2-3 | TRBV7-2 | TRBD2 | CASSLAGGPWGTDTQYF | TGTGCCAGCAGCCTAGCGGGAGGGCCTTGGGGCACAGATACGCAGTATTTT
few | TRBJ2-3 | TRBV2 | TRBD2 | CASSEPSGRGDTQYF | TGTGCCAGCAGTGAACCTAGCGGGAGGGGTGATACGCAGTATTTT
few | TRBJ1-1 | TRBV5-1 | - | CASSLQGLSTEAFF | TGCGCCAGCAGCTTGCAGGGGCTTTCTACTGAAGCTTTCTTT
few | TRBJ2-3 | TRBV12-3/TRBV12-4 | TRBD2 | CASSHHRTSGGTDTQYF | TGTGCCAGCAGTCACCACCGGACTAGCGGAGGCACAGATACGCAGTATTTT
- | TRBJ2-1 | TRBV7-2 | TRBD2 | CASSLGGSNVNEQFF | TGTGCCAGCAGCTTGGGCGGGAGTAATGTCAATGAGCAGTTCTTC
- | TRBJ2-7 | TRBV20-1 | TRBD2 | CSAETSGVSYEQYF | TGCAGTGCTGAGACTAGCGGGGTCTCCTACGAGCAGTACTTC
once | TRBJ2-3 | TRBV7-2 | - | CASSILATDTQYF | TGTGCCAGCAGCATTTTAGCTACAGATACGCAGTATTTT
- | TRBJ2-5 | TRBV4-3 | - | CASSQGLGGAETQYF | TGCGCCAGCAGCCAAGGGCTGGGGGGCGCAGAGACCCAGTACTTC
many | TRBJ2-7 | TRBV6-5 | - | CASGAGAWGNYEQYF | TGTGCCAGCGGGGCCGGAGCTTGGGGGAACTACGAGCAGTACTTC
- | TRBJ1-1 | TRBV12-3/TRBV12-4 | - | CASSLGSGTTEAFF | TGTGCCAGCAGTTTGGGTTCAGGGACCACTGAAGCTTTCTTT
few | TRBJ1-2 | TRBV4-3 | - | CASSQGKVGGYGYTF | TGCGCCAGCAGCCAAGGCAAGGTCGGGGGCTATGGCTACACCTTC
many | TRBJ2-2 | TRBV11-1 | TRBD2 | CATLSGVTGELFF | TGTGCCACCCTAAGCGGGGTTACCGGGGAGCTGTTTTTT
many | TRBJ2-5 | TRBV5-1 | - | CASSLRSGSQETQYF | TGCGCCAGCAGCTTAAGGTCGGGAAGCCAAGAGACCCAGTACTTC
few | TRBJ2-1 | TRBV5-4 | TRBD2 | CASSLGLANNEQFF | TGTGCCAGCAGCTTGGGACTAGCCAACAATGAGCAGTTCTTC
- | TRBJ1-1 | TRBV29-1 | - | CSVEGGQAGTEAFF | TGCAGCGTTGAAGGGGGGCAAGCGGGCACTGAAGCTTTCTTT
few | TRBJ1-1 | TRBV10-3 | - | CAMRAVVGRGDTEAFF | TGTGCCATGAGGGCGGTCGTGGGGCGGGGAGACACTGAAGCTTTCTTT
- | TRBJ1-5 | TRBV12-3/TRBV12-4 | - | CASSLRGSGNQPQHF | TGTGCCAGCAGTTTAAGGGGTTCAGGCAATCAGCCCCAGCATTTT
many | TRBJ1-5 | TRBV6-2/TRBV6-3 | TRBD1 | CASSYRGRLGQPQHF | TGTGCCAGCAGTTACAGGGGGCGCCTTGGACAGCCCCAGCATTTT
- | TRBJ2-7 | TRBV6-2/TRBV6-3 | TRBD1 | CASSYSSRGRDTYEQYF | TGTGCCAGCAGTTACTCGTCCAGGGGGCGCGACACGTACGAGCAGTACTTC
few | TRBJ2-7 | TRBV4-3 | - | CASSQDLDSSYEQYF | TGCGCCAGCAGCCAAGATCTGGACAGCTCCTACGAGCAGTACTTC
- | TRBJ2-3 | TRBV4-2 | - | CASSQGGRGPGTDTQYF | TGTGCCAGCAGCCAAGGTGGGCGCGGCCCCGGCACAGATACGCAGTATTTT
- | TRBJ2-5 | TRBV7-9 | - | CASSLTTKETQYF | TGTGCCAGCAGCCTAACTACCAAAGAGACCCAGTACTTC
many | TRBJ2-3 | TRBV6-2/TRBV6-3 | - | CASAELPGDGADTQYF | TGTGCCAGCGCCGAATTGCCAGGGGACGGGGCAGATACGCAGTATTTT
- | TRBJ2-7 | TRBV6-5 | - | CASRSQVVGYDQYF | TGTGCCAGCAGATCCCAGGTAGTGGGTTACGATCAGTACTTC
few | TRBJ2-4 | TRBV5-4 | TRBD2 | CASSYGLAGAKNIQYF | TGTGCCAGCAGCTATGGACTAGCGGGGGCAAAAAACATTCAGTACTTC
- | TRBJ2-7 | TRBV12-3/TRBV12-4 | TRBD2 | CASSPRTSGNHEQYF | TGTGCCAGCAGTCCCAGGACTAGCGGGAACCACGAGCAGTACTTC
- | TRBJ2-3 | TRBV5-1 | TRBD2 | CASSSLAGVTQYF | TGCGCCAGCAGCTCACTAGCGGGAGTTACGCAGTATTTT